The clone carrying this T cell receptor beta chain occurred once. This record comes from a study of shared clonotypes between healthy human individuals. The germline gives CDR1 SGHRS, CDR2 YFSETQ. The CDR3 loop spans 15 amino acids. The V segment lost 6 bases and the J segment 2 bases; nucleotides outside the gene matches: 7. Libraries were prepared by immunoSEQ multiplex PCR; TCRdb keeps only in-frame clonotypes and omits some of them. The profile shows approximately 2.4 million clones, approximately 94% of them singletons. The chain has TRBV5-1 and TRBJ2-2, with 7 bases aligning to TRBD1. The sample was naive CD4+ T cells sorted from blood. Indicated subset: CD45RA+ positively selected. This clonotype was sampled from a young man in good health. CDR3 in amino acids: CASTQRGRNTGELFF. The CDR3 DNA is TGCGCCAGCACCCAAAGGGGGCGAAACACCGGGGAGCTGTTTTTT.